This T cell receptor (beta chain) was found in a study of T-cell memory formation after mild COVID-19. This clonotype is labeled medium-sized. Germline values: CDR1 SEHNR, CDR2 FQNEAQ (reference sequence). This CDR3 region has 15 residues. V shed 6 bases, J shed 4 bases, and the junction held 4 bases outside the gene matches. TCRdb re-derived calls from the 5' RACE reads in MiXCR, one entry per CDR3 protein. This table has 190,000 or so distinct CDR3 sequences, under 12% appearing once. The origin of this receptor is a man aged 18 to 35 who had mild COVID-19 (a few samples of this study predate the infection). Cell type and time point are not known. The specimen was PBMCs or a T cell subset sorted from them (not recorded which). The rearrangement links TRBV7-9 to TRBJ2-2, with 11 positions matching TRBD2. Here the CDR3 DNA reads TGTGCCAGCAGACCTGGACTAGCGGGCACCGGGGAGCTGTTTTTT. As protein: CASRPGLAGTGELFF. Drawing the rest from reference TRBV7-9 and TRBJ2-2, the complete variable domain is DTGVSQNPRHKITKRGQNVTFRCDPISEHNRLYWYRQTLGQGPEFLTYFQNEAQLEKSRLLSDRFSAERPKGSFSTLEIQRTEQGDSAMYLCASRPGLAGTGELFFGEGSRLTVL.